Following are 18 T cell receptor beta chains from one sample sequenced in a study of beta chain features in type 1 diabetes (dated by TCRdb to 2016 to 2018). Points the paper makes about the study in general: Type 1 diabetes patients showed a moderate but significant shortening of TCRB CDR3 length in all four CD4+ subsets.

Library creation used the immunoSEQ multiplex PCR assay. The entire amount of isolated RNA was reverse transcribed using the High Capacity cDNA Reverse Transcription Kit, so the sequenced TCRB transcripts were expressed ones. TCRdb provides this immuneACCESS table in a form limited to in-frame rearrangements. Some clones are lacking; in checked studies, under half of them reflect an unresolved V gene, and why the rest are absent is not known. The sample has 250,000 to 300,000 clones on record, over 11% of them singletons. Less than 0.02% of the sample is in the top ten clones. Antigen specificity for these receptors is unknown. Sequences were obtained from naive CD4+ T cells from blood. This specimen's cell subset or site label, per the study, means: true naive CD4+ T cells. The receptors stem from a man aged 25-45 years with type 1 diabetes.

This clone has only a few counts. The rearrangement uses TRBV29-1 and TRBJ2-7; 7 nucleotides align to TRBD2. After removal of 4 bases from V and 6 bases from J, the junction contained 6 bases not matched to a gene. CDR3 length: 12 residues. The germline V gene has CDR1 SQVTM and CDR2 ANQGSEA. The CDR3 here is CSVGAGRGEQYF. CDR3 DNA: TGCAGCGTTGGAGCGGGACGGGGCGAGCAGTACTTC.

This chain joins TRBV19 and TRBJ1-5, with 11 bases fitting TRBD1. This CDR3 spans 17 amino acids. Germline V lookup: CDR1 LNHDA, CDR2 SQIVND (reference sequence). Germline trimming cut 9 bases from V and 2 bases from J; bases unmatched to any gene: 12. As DNA, the CDR3 is TGTGCCAGCATACCTTGGACAGGGGGCGCGGGCAATCAGCCCCAGCATTTT. Its translation is CASIPWTGGAGNQPQHF.

The chain has TRBV18 and TRBJ2-6; D may be TRBD1 (5 bases). The CDR3 runs 15 residues. Germline assignment: CDR1 KGHSH and CDR2 LQKENI. Trimming removed 3 bases at V and 1 base at J, with 7 bases between. CDR3 residues: CASSPAGSGANVLTF. In DNA, the CDR3 is TGTGCCAGCTCACCGGCAGGGTCTGGGGCCAACGTCCTGACTTTC.

This clone was observed a handful of times. This chain connects TRBV5-1 to TRBJ2-2, with D possibly matching TRBD1 (5 bases). The ends were cut back, 4 bases at V and 5 bases at J, with 9 bases in the middle. The CDR3 is 13 residues long. CDR1 and CDR2 from the germline V gene are SGHRS and YFSETQ. DNA of the CDR3: TGCGCCAGCAGCCCGGACACGACCGGGGAGCTGTTTTTT. Protein product: CASSPDTTGELFF.

J is TRBJ2-2 and V is TRBV19, with TRBD1 as a possible D gene (6 bases). V was cut by 7 bases and J by 5 bases, with 11 bases left in between. CDR3 length: 13 amino acids. The germline V gene encodes CDR1 LNHDA and CDR2 SQIVND (reference sequence). CDR3 nucleotides: TGTGCCAGTAATCGGCAGGGGACCGGGGAGCTGTTTTTT. It encodes CASNRQGTGELFF.

The chain links TRBV5-8 to TRBJ1-1; D is possibly TRBD1 (6 bases). Germline loops: CDR1 SGHTS, CDR2 YDEGEE. The CDR3 runs to 13 residues. V was pared by 4 bases and J by 6 bases, with 13 bases between. The CDR3 bases are TGTGCCAGCAGCAGGTGGACAGCGGCTGAAGCTTTCTTT. Translation gives CASSRWTAAEAFF.

This rearrangement joins TRBV7-9 to TRBJ1-1; 10 nucleotides align to TRBD1. With V trimmed by 5 bases and J by 11 bases, 5 bases remained unmatched. The length of the CDR3 is 12 residues. From germline, CDR1 is SEHNR and CDR2 FQNEAQ (reference sequence). This chain's CDR3 is CASSRDRGLAFF. The CDR3 DNA is TGTGCCAGCAGCAGAGACAGGGGGCTGGCTTTCTTT.

The chain has TRBV2 and TRBJ1-5; D uncertain. The CDR3 is 13 amino acids. Trimming shortened V by 6 bases and J by 5 bases, and 11 bases separated the two germline ends. Germline-derived CDR1 and CDR2 are SNHLY and FYNNEI. CDR3 amino acids: CASSRSPHQPQHF. CDR3 nucleotide sequence: TGTGCCAGCAGCAGGTCCCCCCATCAGCCCCAGCATTTT. The whole variable domain, remainder taken from reference TRBV2 and TRBJ1-5, is EPEVTQTPSHQVTQMGQEVILRCVPISNHLYFYWYRQILGQKVEFLVSFYNNEISEKSEIFDDQFSVERPDGSNFTLKIRSTKLEDSAMYFCASSRSPHQPQHFGDGTRLSIL.

J is TRBJ2-5 and V is TRBV28, with D perhaps matching TRBD1 (7 bases). Per the germline V gene, CDR1 is MDHEN and CDR2 is SYDVKM. V lost 4 bases and J lost 4, with 16 bases in between. CDR3 size: 15 residues. The CDR3 here is CASSSAGTAGETQYF. CDR3 in DNA: TGTGCCAGCAGTTCCGCCGGGACAGCGGGAGAGACCCAGTACTTC.

V usage is TRBV28 and J usage is TRBJ2-3; the D gene is possibly TRBD2 (6 bases). From germline, CDR1 is MDHEN and CDR2 SYDVKM. This CDR3 is built from 15 residues. V was shortened by 6 bases and J by 0 bases, with 13 bases between the two germline ends. CDR3 bases: TGTGCCAGCAGCCCCGGGGGAGCTAGCACAGATACGCAGTATTTT. Protein sequence: CASSPGGASTDTQYF.

This clone was counted a few times. The chain employs TRBV7-3 and TRBJ2-5; 7 bases agree with TRBD1. The germline CDR1 and CDR2 sequences are SGHTA and FQGTGA. This CDR3 contains 15 residues. J lost 1 base, V lost 6 bases, and 8 bases had no gene match. This chain's CDR3 is CASSRTRDSQETQYF. In DNA, the CDR3 is TGTGCCAGCAGTAGGACCCGGGACAGCCAAGAGACCCAGTACTTC.

V usage is TRBV28 and J usage is TRBJ1-2; 10 positions agree with TRBD1. V shed 3 bases and J 4 bases; nucleotides not matched to a gene: 5. Germline V CDR1 and CDR2: MDHEN, SYDVKM. The CDR3 loop spans 15 amino acids. CDR3 residues: CASSFLTGGFYGYTF. CDR3 sequence (DNA): TGTGCCAGCAGTTTTCTGACAGGGGGCTTCTATGGCTACACCTTC.

V and J are TRBV5-1 and TRBJ2-7, with D hard to call. V dropped 0 bases and J dropped 5 bases, with 12 bases sitting between them. CDR3 length: 14 residues. The germline V gene encodes CDR1 SGHRS and CDR2 YFSETQ. The CDR3 region has the DNA TGCGCCAGCAGCTTGGTCGGCACTACGGACGAGCAGTACTTC. Its protein product is CASSLVGTTDEQYF.

This clone was detected only a few times. The V call is TRBV9, the J call TRBJ2-1, with a weak D call TRBD2 (5 bases). The V and J ends lost 0 bases and 0 bases respectively, with 10 bases between them. The CDR3 runs to 16 residues. Germline CDR1 is SGDLS and CDR2 is YYNGEE. For the CDR3, the DNA is TGTGCCAGCAGCGTAGGCGCTAGCAGCTCCTACAATGAGCAGTTCTTC. Its translation is CASSVGASSSYNEQFF.

This clone occurred a few times. The chain combines TRBV30 with TRBJ2-3, with 7 bases aligning to TRBD1. Germline values: CDR1 GTSNPN, CDR2 SVGIG (reference sequence). The CDR3 runs 14 residues. The trim removed 5 bases at V and 8 bases at J, leaving 13 bases unmatched. CDR3 in amino acids: CAWGKGARYGTQYF. The CDR3 DNA follows: TGTGCCTGGGGGAAGGGGGCTCGGTATGGTACGCAGTATTTT. The whole variable domain, filled in from reference TRBV30 and TRBJ2-3, reads SQTIHQWPATLVQPVGSPLSLECTVEGTSNPNLYWYRQAAGRGLQLLFYSVGIGQISSEVPQNLSASRPQDRQFILSSKKLLLSDSGFYLCAWGKGARYGTQYFGPGTRLTVL.

This clone showed up just a few times. The genes are TRBV7-7 and TRBJ2-2, with a weak D call TRBD1 (5 bases). Trimming pared 5 bases from V and 4 bases from J, leaving 14 bases between. CDR3 length: 15 residues. Germline-derived CDR1 and CDR2 are SSHAT and FNYEAQ (reference sequence). In DNA form, the CDR3 reads TGTGCCAGCAGCCGAGACAGCTCGGTCACCGGGGAGCTGTTTTTT. It yields the protein CASSRDSSVTGELFF.

This clone was found a few times. V gene TRBV5-1 combines with J gene TRBJ1-2, with a tentative D call TRBD1 (5 bases). This CDR3 region has 14 residues. V was pared by 2 bases and J by 0 bases, with 8 bases between. Germline V lookup: CDR1 SGHRS, CDR2 YFSETQ. The CDR3 spells CASSLDSTNYGYTF. The CDR3 coding sequence is TGCGCCAGCAGCTTAGACAGCACTAACTATGGCTACACCTTC.

The V call is TRBV5-1, the J call TRBJ2-7; D possibly corresponds to TRBD2 (5 bases). This CDR3 has 14 residues. Between the trimmed V and J ends, which lost 4 bases and 0 bases, there was a span of 11 bases. Germline V lookup: CDR1 SGHRS, CDR2 YFSETQ. The DNA of the CDR3 is TGCGCCAGCAGCCCGGACTCGCACTCCTACGAGCAGTACTTC. It encodes CASSPDSHSYEQYF.